This TCR beta chain was observed in a study of response to subunit inactivated influenza vaccine. TCRdb fed the RT-PCR reads into MiXCR, producing one record per CDR3 protein. The table lists a few hundred thousand distinct CDR3 sequences, roughly 22% of them singletons. The germline V gene has CDR1 LGHNA and CDR2 YSLEER. The CDR3 contains 14 residues. The V gene lost 3 bases and the J gene lost 6 bases, with 13 bases spanning the gap. V gene TRBV4-3 combines with J gene TRBJ2-3; possibly TRBD2 for D (6 bases). The specimen comprised PBMCs from blood, sampled 21 months after vaccination. The TCR originated in a man in his fifties or sixties who received an inactivated influenza vaccine. This CDR3 is CASSHGTGSDTQYF. The CDR3 bases are TGCGCCAGCAGCCACGGGACCGGGAGCGATACGCAGTATTTT.